The 31 T cell receptor beta chains in this list originate from one sample, sequenced in a study of identical twins. MiXCR was run by TCRdb on the 5' RACE reads, yielding one entry per CDR3 protein. The data contain approximately 350,000 distinct CDR3 sequences, 9% to 15% of them singletons. This sample was also put to use in a study of yellow fever vaccine responses in identical twins.

Sequencing was performed on CD8+ T cells sorted from blood. The receptors stem from a young woman in good health.

J is TRBJ2-7 and V is TRBV4-1; D call uncertain. V lost 0 bases to trimming and J lost 6 bases, with 18 bases between them. Germline lookup yields CDR1 MGHRA and CDR2 YSYEKL. The CDR3 totals 16 residues. The CDR3 DNA reads TGCGCCAGCAGCCAAGATCATGGAAGGACCCCGGGCGAGCAGTACGTC. This encodes CASSQDHGRTPGEQYV.

This clonotype turned up a few times. The gene calls are TRBV5-5 and TRBJ2-1; no clear D gene. Trimming removed 4 bases at V and 5 bases at J, with 13 bases between. The CDR3 loop spans 14 amino acids. Looked up from germline, CDR1 is SGHKS and CDR2 is YYEKEE (reference sequence). The CDR3 coding sequence is TGTGCCAGCAGCCTAACAAATATTGACAATGAGCAGTTCTTC. Protein sequence: CASSLTNIDNEQFF.

The rearrangement links TRBV2 to TRBJ2-7, with D unclear. V gave up 3 bases and J gave up 12 bases, with 12 bases separating them. The CDR3 is 11 amino acids. Germline CDR1 and CDR2: SNHLY and FYNNEI. In DNA, the CDR3 is TGTGCCAGCAGTGACGGTGCTAGTCGGTACTTC. Translated: CASSDGASRYF.

This clonotype was recorded a few times. Written as DNA, the CDR3 is TGTGCCACCAGTGATTCAGGGTGGTTTGCAGATACGCAGTATTTT. It is translated as CATSDSGWFADTQYF. The chain is built from TRBV24-1 and TRBJ2-3, with D perhaps matching TRBD1 (5 bases). Trimming removed 2 bases from V and 4 bases from J, with 12 bases in between. The CDR3 is 15 amino acids. Germline CDR1 is KGHDR and CDR2 is SFDVKD.

This clonotype was counted a few times. The rearrangement joins TRBV20-1 to TRBJ2-7; D could derive from TRBD1 or TRBD2 (5 bases each). Germline assignment: CDR1 DFQATT and CDR2 SNEGSKA (reference sequence). This CDR3 spans 13 amino acids. The V gene lost 5 bases and the J gene lost 1 base, with 12 bases spanning the gap. CDR3 amino acids: CSALGEQSYEQYV. DNA of the CDR3: TGCAGTGCTCTGGGGGAGCAGTCCTACGAGCAGTACGTC.

The J gene is TRBJ2-5, the V gene TRBV4-2; TRBD2 agrees at 7 bases. The CDR3 contains 19 residues. Germline CDR1 LGHNA, CDR2 YNFKEQ. The V gene end was trimmed by 4 bases and the J gene end by 3 bases; junction bases not matched to a gene: 20. This CDR3 is CASSPQRVLAILGKETQYF. The CDR3 nucleotides read TGTGCCAGCAGCCCCCAACGTGTACTAGCGATTTTGGGGAAAGAGACCCAGTACTTC.

This chain links TRBV15 with TRBJ1-4, with D perhaps TRBD1 (5 bases). The germline V and J ends were trimmed by 6 bases and 0 bases, with 11 bases remaining between them. The CDR3 contains 15 residues. The V gene's germline CDR1 is LNHNV and CDR2 YYDKDF (reference sequence). The CDR3 sequence is CATREGRATNEKLFF. The DNA of the CDR3 is TGTGCCACCAGAGAGGGACGGGCAACTAATGAAAAACTGTTTTTT. The entire variable domain, with the rest obtained from reference TRBV15 and TRBJ1-4, is as follows: DAMVIQNPRYQVTQFGKPVTLSCSQTLNHNVMYWYQQKSSQAPKLLFHYYDKDFNNEADTPDNFQSRRPNTSFCFLDIRSPGLGDTAMYLCATREGRATNEKLFFGSGTQLSVL.

This clonotype appeared a few times. The rearrangement uses TRBV5-1 and TRBJ1-1; 7 nucleotides line up with TRBD1. From germline, CDR1 is SGHRS and CDR2 YFSETQ. This CDR3 region has 15 residues. V lost 0 bases, J lost 4 bases, and 6 bases stayed unmatched. Here the CDR3 DNA reads TGCGCCAGCAGCTTGGAGGACAGGTGGGTCACTGAAGCTTTCTTT. As protein: CASSLEDRWVTEAFF.

Details on this clonotype: Its ends do not fully match the called genes, so a read error is possible. In DNA form, the CDR3 reads TGCAGTGCTAGAGACAACAGAATAGGCTACAATGAGCAGTTCTTC. It codes for CSARDNRIGYNEQFF. J is TRBJ2-1 and V is TRBV24-1; D ambiguous. Germline CDR1 is KGHDR and CDR2 is SFDVKD. The CDR3 consists of 15 residues.

This clonotype has at least ten counts. The V call is TRBV7-8, the J call TRBJ2-5; D unresolved. This CDR3 region has 14 residues. With 5 bases removed from V and 4 bases from J, the gap between germline ends came to 14 bases. Germline V CDR1 and CDR2: SGHVS, FQNEAQ. The CDR3 protein is CASSPPSHLETQYF. For the CDR3, the DNA is TGTGCCAGCAGCCCACCGTCTCATTTAGAGACCCAGTACTTC.

The sample holds many counts of this clonotype. The chain combines TRBV5-1 with TRBJ2-3; TRBD1 agrees at 7 bases. The CDR3 sequence is 15 residues long. Trimming took 2 bases from V and 0 from J; bases not matched to a gene: 3. Germline V lookup: CDR1 SGHRS, CDR2 YFSETQ. In DNA form, the CDR3 reads TGCGCCAGCAGCTTATGGGACAGCAGCACAGATACGCAGTATTTT. It encodes CASSLWDSSTDTQYF.

This clonotype was recorded at least ten times. This chain joins TRBV29-1 and TRBJ1-2; D is ambiguous. Germline lookup yields CDR1 SQVTM and CDR2 ANQGSEA. V lost 4 bases and J lost 4, with 7 bases in between. This CDR3 spans 11 amino acids. CDR3 DNA: TGCAGCGTTGTTGTGTCCTATGGCTACACCTTC. It codes for CSVVVSYGYTF.

The rearrangement joins TRBV15 to TRBJ2-1, with 15 bases identical to TRBD2. The V gene's germline CDR1 is LNHNV and CDR2 YYDKDF (reference sequence). The CDR3 spans 17 residues. Unmatched junction bases numbered 9, after V lost 5 bases and J lost 7 bases. CDR3 region: CATSGLGLAGGGNEQFF. Here the CDR3 DNA reads TGTGCCACCAGCGGCCTGGGACTAGCGGGAGGCGGGAATGAGCAGTTCTTC.

This clonotype was observed a few times. This rearrangement joins TRBV7-9 to TRBJ2-7, with 9 bases identical to TRBD2. The J segment lost 4 bases and the V segment lost 6 bases, leaving 7 bases of the junction unmatched. The CDR3 spans 14 residues. Germline V gives CDR1 SEHNR, CDR2 FQNEAQ (reference sequence). The CDR3 protein is CASSTTSGLYEQYF. The CDR3 DNA reads TGTGCCAGCAGTACAACTAGCGGGTTATACGAGCAGTACTTC.

In this sample, this clonotype turned up a few times. V gene TRBV9 combines with J gene TRBJ2-7; 9 bases align to TRBD2. The length of the CDR3 is 14 residues. Germline V gives CDR1 SGDLS, CDR2 YYNGEE. Trimming removed 2 bases from V and 6 bases from J; junction bases left unmatched: 6. CDR3 DNA: TGTGCCAGCAGCGTGGAGCTAGCGGGATCCGAGCAGTACTTC. It yields the protein CASSVELAGSEQYF.

This clonotype showed up many times. The chain combines TRBV29-1 with TRBJ2-7; D possibly corresponds to TRBD2 (6 bases). The V and J ends lost 7 bases and 6 bases respectively, with 25 bases between them. The CDR3 length is 15 residues. Germline V gene sequence: CDR1 SQVTM, CDR2 ANQGSEA. The CDR3: CSAEGDHSGGSEQYF. The DNA for the CDR3 is TGCAGCGCAGAGGGCGATCACTCTGGGGGGAGCGAGCAGTACTTC.

The chain joins TRBV3-1 to TRBJ2-1, with 8 bases fitting TRBD2. Germline CDR1 and CDR2: LGHDT and YNNKEL (reference sequence). The CDR3 runs 17 residues. After removal of 6 bases from V and 4 bases from J, the junction contained 14 bases not matched to a gene. Here the CDR3 reads CASSPKLAGGIYNEQFF. CDR3 nucleotides: TGTGCCAGCAGTCCAAAGCTGGCGGGGGGAATTTACAATGAGCAGTTCTTC.

This chain uses TRBV9 with TRBJ2-3, with D tentatively TRBD2 (5 bases). Germline V gene data show CDR1 as SGDLS and CDR2 as YYNGEE. This CDR3 has 15 amino acids. Trimming took 3 bases from V and 1 from J, leaving 12 bases between them. In nucleotides, the CDR3 is TGTGCCAGCAGCGCCGAAGGACTGGGCACAGATACGCAGTATTTT. Its translation is CASSAEGLGTDTQYF.

This chain joins TRBV5-1 and TRBJ2-7; TRBD1 matches 12 bases. The CDR3 totals 18 residues. CDR1 is SGHRS, CDR2 YFSETQ, per germline. Trimming cost V 0 bases and J 4 bases; bases outside gene matches: 11. The CDR3 sequence: CASSLAGTGGGWTYEQYF. The CDR3 DNA follows: TGCGCCAGCAGCTTGGCCGGGACAGGGGGCGGATGGACGTACGAGCAGTACTTC. Full variable domain (remainder filled in from reference TRBV5-1 and TRBJ2-7): KAGVTQTPRYLIKTRGQQVTLSCSPISGHRSVSWYQQTPGQGLQFLFEYFSETQRNKGNFPGRFSGRQFSNSRSEMNVSTLELGDSALYLCASSLAGTGGGWTYEQYFGPGTRLTVT.

This chain links TRBV4-1 with TRBJ2-1; D gene ambiguous. Germline V gives CDR1 MGHRA, CDR2 YSYEKL. The CDR3 runs to 15 residues. V shed 0 bases and J shed 8 bases, with 14 bases lying between them. This CDR3 reads CASSQENPLLDEQFF. DNA for the CDR3: TGCGCCAGCAGCCAAGAGAACCCCTTACTGGATGAGCAGTTCTTC.

This clonotype showed up just a few times. This sequence joins TRBV20-1 and TRBJ2-3; TRBD2 agrees at 7 bases. Germline CDR1 and CDR2: DFQATT and SNEGSKA (reference sequence). The V and J ends lost 6 bases and 1 base, in that order; junction bases with no gene match: 13. The CDR3 is 16 amino acids. CDR3 sequence: CSAAPLAPLGTDTQYF. CDR3 nucleotide sequence: TGCAGTGCCGCGCCACTAGCGCCCCTGGGCACAGATACGCAGTATTTT.

The chain has TRBV2 and TRBJ2-3, with 14 bases lining up with TRBD2. The CDR3 extends over 18 amino acids. CDR1 is SNHLY, CDR2 FYNNEI, per germline. Trimming took 0 bases from V and 4 from J; bases not matched to a gene: 6. The chain's CDR3 is CASSEAPRLAGGADTQYF. The CDR3 region has the DNA TGTGCCAGCAGTGAAGCGCCCCGACTAGCGGGAGGGGCAGATACGCAGTATTTT.

This clonotype was detected a few times. The chain recombines TRBV7-8 with TRBJ2-7; D is unresolved. The germline V gene has CDR1 SGHVS and CDR2 FQNEAQ. V gave up 1 base and J gave up 0 bases, with 10 bases separating them. This CDR3 spans 15 amino acids. The CDR3 loop is CASSLDGKSSYEQYF. The CDR3 nucleotides read TGTGCCAGCAGCTTAGACGGAAAGAGCTCCTACGAGCAGTACTTC.

The chain couples TRBV3-1 to TRBJ2-3; the D gene is possibly TRBD1 (5 bases). Trimming stripped 1 base from V and 3 bases from J, with 5 bases between. The CDR3 is made up of 13 amino acids. Germline CDR1 LGHDT, CDR2 YNNKEL (reference sequence). CDR3 in DNA: TGTGCCAGCAGCCAAGGACAGACAGATACGCAGTATTTT. Amino acid sequence: CASSQGQTDTQYF.

The chain employs TRBV7-9 and TRBJ2-3; possible D gene TRBD1, 7 bases. The CDR3 has 14 residues. Trimming removed 5 bases at V and 5 bases at J, with 14 bases between. Germline V lookup: CDR1 SEHNR, CDR2 FQNEAQ (reference sequence). The CDR3 loop reads CASSLHQGGDTQYF. In DNA, the CDR3 is TGTGCCAGCAGCCTACACCAGGGGGGAGATACGCAGTATTTT.

In its sample, this clonotype was seen a few times. In DNA form, the CDR3 reads TGTGCCATCAGCAGGTCAATCACAGATACGCAGTATTTT. Residues: CAISRSITDTQYF. This chain joins TRBV27 and TRBJ2-3; D not resolved. Per the germline V gene, CDR1 is MNHEY and CDR2 is SMNVEV (reference sequence). Trimming took 10 bases from V and 2 from J, leaving 13 bases between them. This CDR3 comprises 13 residues.

The gene calls are TRBV2 and TRBJ2-7, with D uncertain. Germline CDR1 and CDR2: SNHLY and FYNNEI. V shed 3 bases and J shed 3 bases, with 18 bases lying between them. The length of the CDR3 is 16 residues. CDR3 DNA sequence: TGTGCCAGCAGTGATAGCCGACTGGACCTAGGCTACGAGCAGTACGTC. Its protein product is CASSDSRLDLGYEQYV.

The chain has TRBV25-1 and TRBJ2-5; D remains ambiguous. The CDR3 is 14 amino acids. Germline-derived CDR1 and CDR2 are MGHDK and SYGVNS. Trimming took 2 bases from V and 5 from J, leaving 12 bases between them. The CDR3 nucleotides read TGTGCCAGCAGTGAACATGAATCCCGGGAGACCCAGTACTTC. It codes for CASSEHESRETQYF.

The V and J genes are TRBV5-1 and TRBJ2-1, with 7 bases identical to TRBD1. This CDR3 has 13 residues. Unmatched junction bases numbered 3, after V lost 7 bases and J lost 2 bases. Germline V lookup: CDR1 SGHRS, CDR2 YFSETQ. In DNA form, the CDR3 reads TGCGCCAGCCGACAGGGAACCTACAATGAGCAGTTCTTC. Its protein product is CASRQGTYNEQFF.

This clonotype occurred once. Here the CDR3 reads CASSFREMGEQFF. The CDR3 DNA is TGTGCCAGCAGTTTCCGGGAGATGGGCGAGCAGTTCTTC. The genes are TRBV6-6 and TRBJ2-1, with TRBD2 as a possible D gene (6 bases). V lost 4 bases and J 10 bases, leaving 14 bases between the germline ends. The CDR3 has 13 residues. CDR1 is MNHNY, CDR2 SVGAGI, per germline (reference sequence).

The CDR3 sequence: CSADKTSGSGGRETQYF. The CDR3 nucleotides are TGCAGTGCTGATAAGACTAGCGGGAGCGGGGGACGAGAGACCCAGTACTTC. The chain recombines TRBV20-1 with TRBJ2-5, with 12 bases aligning to TRBD2. The CDR3 consists of 17 residues. The junction had 14 bases not matched to a gene; V was cut back by 5 bases and J by 4 bases. Looked up from germline, CDR1 is DFQATT and CDR2 is SNEGSKA (reference sequence).